The clone carrying this TCR beta chain was counted ten times or more. The data are from a study of neurological immune-mediated disorders. Between the trimmed V and J ends, which lost 1 base and 4 bases, there was a span of 8 bases. The CDR3 totals 13 residues. Germline CDR1 reads DFQATT; CDR2 reads SNEGSKA (reference sequence). One entry per CDR3 protein, called by TCRdb with MiXCR from the 5' RACE reads. This repertoire shows 65,000 to 70,000 distinct CDR3 sequences, under 5% found once; its top ten account for roughly 2.7%. The receptor comes from a man aged 45-60 years with multiple sclerosis. The sample comprised PBMCs. This chain joins TRBV20-1 and TRBJ2-1; D possibly corresponds to TRBD2 (6 bases). The CDR3 sequence is CSARGGLYNEQFF. Here the CDR3 DNA reads TGCAGTGCTAGAGGGGGACTTTACAATGAGCAGTTCTTC.